What follows describes a single T cell receptor (beta chain). CDR1 MDHEN and CDR2 SYDVKM come from the germline V gene. This CDR3 has 17 residues. V was trimmed by 5 bases and J by 0 bases, leaving 17 bases between them. This sample is drawn from a study of T cell changes during pregnancy in multiple sclerosis. Profiled with immunoSEQ multiplex PCR; TCRdb holds only in-frame clones, not every one. The sample includes approximately 52,000 clones, around 92% of them seen just once. The receptor was derived from a female donor with multiple sclerosis, enrolled in a pregnancy study. V gene TRBV28 combines with J gene TRBJ1-5; D call uncertain. The sample in question was CD4+ T cells from peripheral blood mononuclear cells, obtained in the third trimester of pregnancy. CDR3 protein: CASSRHQGLHSNQPQHF. The CDR3 nucleotides read TGTGCCAGCAGTCGACATCAAGGACTCCATAGCAATCAGCCCCAGCATTTT.